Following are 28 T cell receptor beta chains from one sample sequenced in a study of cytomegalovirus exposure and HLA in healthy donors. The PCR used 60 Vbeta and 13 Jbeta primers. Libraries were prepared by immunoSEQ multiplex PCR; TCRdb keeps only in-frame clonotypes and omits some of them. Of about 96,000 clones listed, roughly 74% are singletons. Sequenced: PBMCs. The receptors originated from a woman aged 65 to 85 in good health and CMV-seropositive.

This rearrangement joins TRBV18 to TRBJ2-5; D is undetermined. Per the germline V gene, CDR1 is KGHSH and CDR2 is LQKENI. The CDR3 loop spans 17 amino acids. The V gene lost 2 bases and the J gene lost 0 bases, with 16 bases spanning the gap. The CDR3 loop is CASSPNPPTTYQETQYF. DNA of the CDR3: TGTGCCAGCTCACCAAATCCGCCGACAACCTACCAAGAGACCCAGTACTTC.

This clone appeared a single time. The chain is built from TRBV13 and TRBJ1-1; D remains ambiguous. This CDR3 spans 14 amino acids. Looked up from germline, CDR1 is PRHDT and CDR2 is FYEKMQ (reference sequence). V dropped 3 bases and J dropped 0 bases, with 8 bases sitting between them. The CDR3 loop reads CASSFRGMNTEAFF. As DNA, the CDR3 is TGTGCCAGCAGCTTTCGGGGTATGAACACTGAAGCTTTCTTT.

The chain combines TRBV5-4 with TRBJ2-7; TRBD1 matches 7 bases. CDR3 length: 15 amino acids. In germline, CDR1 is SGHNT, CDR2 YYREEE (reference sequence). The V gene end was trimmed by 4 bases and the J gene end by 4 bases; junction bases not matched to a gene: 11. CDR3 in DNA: TGTGCCAGCAGCCCCCCCGGGACAGTGATTTACGAGCAGTACTTC. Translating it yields CASSPPGTVIYEQYF.

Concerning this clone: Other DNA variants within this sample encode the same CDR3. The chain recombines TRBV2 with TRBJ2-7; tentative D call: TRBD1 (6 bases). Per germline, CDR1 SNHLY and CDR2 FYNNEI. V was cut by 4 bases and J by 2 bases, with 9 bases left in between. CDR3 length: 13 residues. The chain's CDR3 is CASSGQATYEQYF. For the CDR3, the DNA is TGTGCCAGCAGTGGACAGGCCACCTACGAGCAGTACTTC.

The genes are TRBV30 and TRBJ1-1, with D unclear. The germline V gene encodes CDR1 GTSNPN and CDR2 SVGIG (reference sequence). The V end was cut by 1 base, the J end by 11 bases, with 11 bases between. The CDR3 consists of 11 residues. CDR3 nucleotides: TGTGCCTGGAGTGGATTGGAGTGGGCTTTCTTT. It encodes CAWSGLEWAFF.

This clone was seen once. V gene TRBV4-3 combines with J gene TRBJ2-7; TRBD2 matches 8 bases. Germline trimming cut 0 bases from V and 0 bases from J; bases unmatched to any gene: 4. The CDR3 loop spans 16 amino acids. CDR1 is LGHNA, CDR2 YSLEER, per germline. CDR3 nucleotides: TGCGCCAGCAGCCAAGATTCGGGGGGGAGCTCCTACGAGCAGTACTTC. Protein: CASSQDSGGSSYEQYF.

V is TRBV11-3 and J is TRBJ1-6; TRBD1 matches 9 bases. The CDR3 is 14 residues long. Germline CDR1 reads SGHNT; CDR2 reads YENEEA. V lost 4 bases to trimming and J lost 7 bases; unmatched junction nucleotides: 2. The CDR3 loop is CASSSGTGNSPLHF. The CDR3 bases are TGTGCCAGCAGCTCGGGGACAGGGAATTCACCCCTCCACTTT.

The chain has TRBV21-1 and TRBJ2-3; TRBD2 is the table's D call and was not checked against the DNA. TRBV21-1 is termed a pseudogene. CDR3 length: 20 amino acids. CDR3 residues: CASSRLSTSGGASSTDTQYF. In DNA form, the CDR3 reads TGTGCCAGCAGCAGACTATCGACTAGCGGGGGGGCCTCTAGCACAGATACGCAGTATTTT.

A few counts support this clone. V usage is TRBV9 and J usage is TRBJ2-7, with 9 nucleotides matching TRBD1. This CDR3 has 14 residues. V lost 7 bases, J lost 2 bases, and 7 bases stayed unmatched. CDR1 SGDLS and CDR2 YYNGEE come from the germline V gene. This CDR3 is CASGPGQGAYEQYF. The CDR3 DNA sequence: TGTGCCAGCGGTCCGGGACAGGGAGCCTACGAGCAGTACTTC.

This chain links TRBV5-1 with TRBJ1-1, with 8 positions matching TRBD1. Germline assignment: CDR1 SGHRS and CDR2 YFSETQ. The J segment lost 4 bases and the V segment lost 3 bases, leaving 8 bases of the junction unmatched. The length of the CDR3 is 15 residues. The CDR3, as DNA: TGCGCCAGCAGCTCCCAGGGGGCCGGGGGCACTGAAGCTTTCTTT. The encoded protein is CASSSQGAGGTEAFF.

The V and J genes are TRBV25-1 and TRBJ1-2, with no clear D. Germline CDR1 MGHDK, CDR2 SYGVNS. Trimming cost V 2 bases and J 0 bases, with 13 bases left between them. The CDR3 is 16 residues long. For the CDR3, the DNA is TGTGCCAGCAGTGAAGATCCCAGTGCGGCTAACTATGGCTACACCTTC. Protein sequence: CASSEDPSAANYGYTF.

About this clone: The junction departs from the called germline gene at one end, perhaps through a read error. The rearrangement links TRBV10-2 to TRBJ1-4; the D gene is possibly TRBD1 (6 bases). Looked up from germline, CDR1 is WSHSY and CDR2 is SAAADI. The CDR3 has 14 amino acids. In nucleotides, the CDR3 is TGTGCCAGCAGCTCGGGACACCTTAATGAAAAACTGTTTTTT. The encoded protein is CASSSGHLNEKLFF.

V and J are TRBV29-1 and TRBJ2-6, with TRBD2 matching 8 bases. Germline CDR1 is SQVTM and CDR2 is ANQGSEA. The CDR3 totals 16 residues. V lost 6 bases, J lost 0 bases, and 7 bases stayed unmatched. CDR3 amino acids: CSVGGTSSSGANVLTF. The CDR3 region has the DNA TGCAGCGTCGGGGGGACTAGTAGCTCTGGGGCCAACGTCCTGACTTTC.

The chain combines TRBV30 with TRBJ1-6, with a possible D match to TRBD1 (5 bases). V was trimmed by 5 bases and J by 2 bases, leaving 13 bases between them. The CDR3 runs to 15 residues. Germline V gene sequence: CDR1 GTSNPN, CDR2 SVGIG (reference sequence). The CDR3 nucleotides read TGTGCCTGGGGAACCGGGGGTACCTATAATTCACCCCTCCACTTT. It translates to CAWGTGGTYNSPLHF.

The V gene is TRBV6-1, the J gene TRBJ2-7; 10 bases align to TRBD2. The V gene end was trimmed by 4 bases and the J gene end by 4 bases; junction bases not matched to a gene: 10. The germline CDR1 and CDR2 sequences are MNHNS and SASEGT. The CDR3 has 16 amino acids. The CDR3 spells CASSASGASGSYEQYF. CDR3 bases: TGTGCCAGCAGTGCGTCCGGGGCTAGCGGGAGTTACGAGCAGTACTTC.

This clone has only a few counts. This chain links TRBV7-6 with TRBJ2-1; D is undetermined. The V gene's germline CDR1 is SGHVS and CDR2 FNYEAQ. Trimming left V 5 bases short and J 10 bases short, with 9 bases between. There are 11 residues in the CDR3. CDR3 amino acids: CASSRHQEQFF. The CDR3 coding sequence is TGTGCCAGCAGCCGACACCAGGAGCAGTTCTTC.

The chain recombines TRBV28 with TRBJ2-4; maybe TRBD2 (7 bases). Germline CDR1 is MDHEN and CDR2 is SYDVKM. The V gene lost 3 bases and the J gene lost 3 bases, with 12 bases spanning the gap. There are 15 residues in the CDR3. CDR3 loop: CASSLGGGGKNIQYF. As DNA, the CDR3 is TGTGCCAGCAGTTTGGGGGGGGGCGGCAAAAACATTCAGTACTTC.

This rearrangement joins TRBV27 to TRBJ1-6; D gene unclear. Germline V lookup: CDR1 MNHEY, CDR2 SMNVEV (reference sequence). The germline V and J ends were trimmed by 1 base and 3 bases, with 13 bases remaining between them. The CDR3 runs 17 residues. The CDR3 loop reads CASSLLPRVGYNSPLHF. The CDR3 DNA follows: TGTGCCAGCAGTTTATTGCCCCGGGTAGGCTATAATTCACCCCTCCACTTT.

DNA for the CDR3: TGCAGCGTTGAAGAAAGCGGCTACACCTTC. Its translation is CSVEESGYTF. The chain couples TRBV29-1 to TRBJ1-2; D is unclear. With 0 bases removed from V and 8 bases from J, the gap between germline ends came to 4 bases. Germline values: CDR1 SQVTM, CDR2 ANQGSEA. The CDR3 has 10 residues.

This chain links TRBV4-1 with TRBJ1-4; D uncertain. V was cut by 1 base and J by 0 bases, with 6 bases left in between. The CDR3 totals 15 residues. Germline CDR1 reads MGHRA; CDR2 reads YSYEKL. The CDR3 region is CASSQVGATNEKLFF. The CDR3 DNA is TGCGCCAGCAGCCAAGTGGGAGCAACTAATGAAAAACTGTTTTTT.

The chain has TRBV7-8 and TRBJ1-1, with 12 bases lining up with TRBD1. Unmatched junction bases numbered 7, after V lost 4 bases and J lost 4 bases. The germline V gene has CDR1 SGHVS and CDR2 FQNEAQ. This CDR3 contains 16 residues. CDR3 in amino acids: CASSSGTGGWRTEAFF. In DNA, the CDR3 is TGTGCCAGCAGCTCAGGGACAGGGGGCTGGCGCACTGAAGCTTTCTTT.

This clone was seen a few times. As DNA, the CDR3 is TGTGCCAGCAGCTTGGCCGGCAGGGGGCTTTATTTT. This sequence encodes CASSLAGRGLYF. This chain joins TRBV5-6 and TRBJ1-3, with 8 bases lining up with TRBD1. The CDR3 consists of 12 residues. Germline V gives CDR1 SGHDT, CDR2 YYEEEE. J lost 16 bases, V lost 0 bases, and 6 bases had no gene match.

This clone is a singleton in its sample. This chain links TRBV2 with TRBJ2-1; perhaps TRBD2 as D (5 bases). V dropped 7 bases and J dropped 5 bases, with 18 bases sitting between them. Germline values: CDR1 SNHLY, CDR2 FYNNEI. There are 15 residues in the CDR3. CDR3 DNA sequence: TGTGCCAGCAACCCCGAGAGGGTTGGGAACAATGAGCAGTTCTTC. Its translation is CASNPERVGNNEQFF.

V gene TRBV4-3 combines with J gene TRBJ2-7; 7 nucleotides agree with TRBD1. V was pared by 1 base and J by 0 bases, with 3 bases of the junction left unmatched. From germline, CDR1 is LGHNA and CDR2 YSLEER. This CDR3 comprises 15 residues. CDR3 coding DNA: TGCGCCAGCAGCCAAGGTCCAGGGGGCTCCTACGAGCAGTACTTC. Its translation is CASSQGPGGSYEQYF.

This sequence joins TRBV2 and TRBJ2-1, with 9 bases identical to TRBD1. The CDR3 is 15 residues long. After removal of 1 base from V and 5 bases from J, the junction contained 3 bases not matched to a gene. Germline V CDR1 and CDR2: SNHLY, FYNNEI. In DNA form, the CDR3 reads TGTGCCAGCAGTGAAGAATGGACAGGGGACAATGAGCAGTTCTTC. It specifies CASSEEWTGDNEQFF.

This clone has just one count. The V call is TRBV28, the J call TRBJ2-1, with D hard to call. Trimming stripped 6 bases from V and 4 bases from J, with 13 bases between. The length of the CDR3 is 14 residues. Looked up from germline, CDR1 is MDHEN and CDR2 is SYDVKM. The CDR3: CASRDTLRYNEQFF. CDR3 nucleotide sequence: TGTGCCAGCAGAGACACCCTCAGGTACAATGAGCAGTTCTTC.

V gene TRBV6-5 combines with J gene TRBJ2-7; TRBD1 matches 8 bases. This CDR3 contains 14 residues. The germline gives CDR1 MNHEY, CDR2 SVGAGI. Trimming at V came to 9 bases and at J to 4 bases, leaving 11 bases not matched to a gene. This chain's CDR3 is CASGRAGGRYEQYF. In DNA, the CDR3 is TGTGCCAGTGGTCGGGCAGGGGGCCGGTACGAGCAGTACTTC.

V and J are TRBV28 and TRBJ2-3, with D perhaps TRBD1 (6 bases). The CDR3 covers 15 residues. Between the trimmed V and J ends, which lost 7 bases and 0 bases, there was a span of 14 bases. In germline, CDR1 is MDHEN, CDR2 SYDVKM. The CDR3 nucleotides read TGTGCCAGCACCCCAGGACAGACTAGCACAGATACGCAGTATTTT. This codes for CASTPGQTSTDTQYF. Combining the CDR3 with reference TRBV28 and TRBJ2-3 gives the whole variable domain DVKVTQSSRYLVKRTGEKVFLECVQDMDHENMFWYRQDPGLGLRLIYFSYDVKMKEKGDIPEGYSVSREKKERFSLILESASTNQTSMYLCASTPGQTSTDTQYFGPGTRLTVL.